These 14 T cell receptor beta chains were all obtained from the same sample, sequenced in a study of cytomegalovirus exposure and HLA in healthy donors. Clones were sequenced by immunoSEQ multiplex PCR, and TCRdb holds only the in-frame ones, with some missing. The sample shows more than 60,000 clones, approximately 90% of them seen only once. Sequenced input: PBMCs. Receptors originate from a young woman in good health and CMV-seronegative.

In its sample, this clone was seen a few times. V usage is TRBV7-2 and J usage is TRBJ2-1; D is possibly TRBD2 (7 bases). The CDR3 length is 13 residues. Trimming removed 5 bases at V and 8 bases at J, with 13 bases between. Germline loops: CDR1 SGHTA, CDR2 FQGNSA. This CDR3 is CASSRGGGDEQFF. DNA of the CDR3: TGTGCCAGCAGCAGAGGGGGGGGCGATGAGCAGTTCTTC.

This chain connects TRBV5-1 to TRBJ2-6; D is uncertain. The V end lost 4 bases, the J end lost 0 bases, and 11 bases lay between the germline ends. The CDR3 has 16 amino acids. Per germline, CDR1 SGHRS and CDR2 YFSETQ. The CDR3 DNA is TGCGCCAGCAGCACCAGCCCGGGCTCTGGGGCCAACGTCCTGACTTTC. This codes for CASSTSPGSGANVLTF.

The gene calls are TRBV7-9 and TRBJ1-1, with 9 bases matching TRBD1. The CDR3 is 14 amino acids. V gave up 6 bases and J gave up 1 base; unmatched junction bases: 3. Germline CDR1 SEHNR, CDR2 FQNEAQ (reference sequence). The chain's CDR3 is CASRRGQGNTEAFF. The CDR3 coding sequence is TGTGCCAGCAGACGGGGACAGGGGAACACTGAAGCTTTCTTT.

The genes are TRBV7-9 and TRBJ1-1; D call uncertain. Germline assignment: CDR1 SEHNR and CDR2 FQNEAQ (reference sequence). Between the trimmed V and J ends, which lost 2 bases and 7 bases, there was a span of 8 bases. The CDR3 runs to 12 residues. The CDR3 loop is CASSLKEIEAFF. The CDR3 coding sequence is TGTGCCAGCAGCTTAAAGGAGATTGAAGCTTTCTTT.

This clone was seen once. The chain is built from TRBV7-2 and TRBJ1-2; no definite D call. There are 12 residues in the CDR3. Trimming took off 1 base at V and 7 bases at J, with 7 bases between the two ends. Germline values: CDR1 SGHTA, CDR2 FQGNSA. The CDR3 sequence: CASSLDSSGYTF. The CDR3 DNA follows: TGTGCCAGCAGCTTAGATTCCAGTGGCTACACCTTC.

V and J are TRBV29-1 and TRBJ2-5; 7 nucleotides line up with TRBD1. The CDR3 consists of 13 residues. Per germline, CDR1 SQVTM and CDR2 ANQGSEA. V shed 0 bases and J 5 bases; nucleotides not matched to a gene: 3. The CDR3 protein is CSVEDRGWETQYF. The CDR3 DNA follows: TGCAGCGTTGAAGACAGGGGGTGGGAGACCCAGTACTTC.

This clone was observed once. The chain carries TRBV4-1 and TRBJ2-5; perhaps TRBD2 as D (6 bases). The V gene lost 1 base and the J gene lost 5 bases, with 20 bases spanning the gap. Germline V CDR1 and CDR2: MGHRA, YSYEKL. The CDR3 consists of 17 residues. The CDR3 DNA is TGCGCCAGCAGCCAAGCGGGACCAGGGTGGGGGAGGGAGACCCAGTACTTC. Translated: CASSQAGPGWGRETQYF.

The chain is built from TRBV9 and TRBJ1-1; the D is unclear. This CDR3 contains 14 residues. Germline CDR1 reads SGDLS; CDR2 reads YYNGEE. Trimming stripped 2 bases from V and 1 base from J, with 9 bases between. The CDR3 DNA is TGTGCCAGCAGCGTCACGGCAGGGAACACTGAAGCTTTCTTT. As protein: CASSVTAGNTEAFF.

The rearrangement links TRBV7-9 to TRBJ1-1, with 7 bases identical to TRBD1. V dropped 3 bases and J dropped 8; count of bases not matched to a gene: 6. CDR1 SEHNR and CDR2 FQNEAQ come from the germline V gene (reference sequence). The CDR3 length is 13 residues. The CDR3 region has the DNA TGTGCCAGCAGCTTTGGTCAGGGGGACGAAGCTTTCTTT. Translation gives CASSFGQGDEAFF.

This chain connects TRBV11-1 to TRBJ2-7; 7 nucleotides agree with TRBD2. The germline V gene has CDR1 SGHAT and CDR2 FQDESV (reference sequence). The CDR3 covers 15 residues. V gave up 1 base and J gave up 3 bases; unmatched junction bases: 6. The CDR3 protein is CASSLERWGGYEQYF. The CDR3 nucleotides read TGTGCCAGCAGCTTAGAGAGGTGGGGGGGCTACGAGCAGTACTTC.

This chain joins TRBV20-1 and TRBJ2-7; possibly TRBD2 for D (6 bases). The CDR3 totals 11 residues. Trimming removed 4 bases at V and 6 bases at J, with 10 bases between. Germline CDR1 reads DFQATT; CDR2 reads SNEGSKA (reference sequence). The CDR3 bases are TGCAGTGCTAACATGGGGGGCGAGCAGTACTTC. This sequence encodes CSANMGGEQYF.

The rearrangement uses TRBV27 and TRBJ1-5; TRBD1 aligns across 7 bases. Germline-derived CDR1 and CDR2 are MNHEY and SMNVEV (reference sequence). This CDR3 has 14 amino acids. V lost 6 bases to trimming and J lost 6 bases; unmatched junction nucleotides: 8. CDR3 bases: TGTGCCAGCAGCTTGACAGGGTCGCCTCAGCCCCAGCATTTT. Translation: CASSLTGSPQPQHF.

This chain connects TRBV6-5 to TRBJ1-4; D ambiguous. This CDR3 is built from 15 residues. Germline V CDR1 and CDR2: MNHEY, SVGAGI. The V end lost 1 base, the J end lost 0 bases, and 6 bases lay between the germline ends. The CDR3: CASSYWPATNEKLFF. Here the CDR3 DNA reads TGTGCCAGCAGTTACTGGCCAGCAACTAATGAAAAACTGTTTTTT.

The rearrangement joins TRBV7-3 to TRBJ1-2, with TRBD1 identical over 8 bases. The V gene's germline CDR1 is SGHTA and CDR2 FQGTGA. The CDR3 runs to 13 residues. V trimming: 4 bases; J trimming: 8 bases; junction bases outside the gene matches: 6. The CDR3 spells CASSSTGDGGYTF. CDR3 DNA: TGTGCCAGCAGCTCGACAGGGGATGGGGGCTACACCTTC.